Each of the 5 T cell receptor beta chains below was sequenced from the same sample in a study of T cell clonotyping in hematopoietic cell transplantation. This table comes from immunoSEQ multiplex PCR, and its TCRdb copy is limited to in-frame clones, with some not included. The sample includes some 9,600 clones, 40% to 65% of them seen just once. The sequences come from peripheral blood mononuclear cells, collected 100 days after allogeneic stem cell transplant. Source of these receptors: a female patient between 50 and 59 years old who had an allogeneic stem cell transplant from an unrelated donor, so the T cells may come from the graft donor. Some clones in this sample may be carry-over from other donors' samples.

V and J are TRBV29-1 and TRBJ2-2; D is unclear. The CDR3 contains 11 residues. Germline V lookup: CDR1 SQVTM, CDR2 ANQGSEA. Trimming pared 5 bases from V and 4 bases from J, leaving 5 bases between. Here the CDR3 DNA reads TGCAGCGTTCAACTCACCGGGGAGCTGTTTTTT. Amino acid sequence: CSVQLTGELFF.

DNA for the CDR3: TGCGCCAGCAGGACGGGGGACAATGAGCAGTTCTTC. It translates to CASRTGDNEQFF. This rearrangement joins TRBV5-1 to TRBJ2-1; maybe TRBD2 (6 bases). CDR3 length: 12 residues. The germline V and J ends were trimmed by 5 bases and 5 bases, with 8 bases remaining between them. CDR1 and CDR2 from the germline V gene are SGHRS and YFSETQ.

The chain employs TRBV7-3 and TRBJ2-5, with TRBD2 matching 8 bases. Germline values: CDR1 SGHTA, CDR2 FQGTGA. This CDR3 region has 15 residues. The trim removed 0 bases at V and 5 bases at J, leaving 5 bases unmatched. Written as DNA, the CDR3 is TGTGCCAGCAGCTTAACGTCGTCGGGAGGGGAGACCCAGTACTTC. Its translation is CASSLTSSGGETQYF.

V and J are TRBV7-6 and TRBJ1-6; 7 bases match TRBD1. Germline V gives CDR1 SGHVS, CDR2 FNYEAQ. The trim removed 5 bases at V and 10 bases at J, leaving 5 bases unmatched. The CDR3 totals 13 residues. In DNA form, the CDR3 reads TGTGCCAGCAGCACCGGACAGGAATCACCCCTCCACTTT. It is translated as CASSTGQESPLHF.

The CDR3 nucleotides read TGTGCCTGGAACCCTAGCGGGAGGTTCAACTCCTACGAGCAGTACTTC. This translates into CAWNPSGRFNSYEQYF. The rearrangement uses TRBV30 and TRBJ2-7, with TRBD2 identical over 11 bases. Germline V gene sequence: CDR1 GTSNPN, CDR2 SVGIG (reference sequence). The CDR3 length is 16 residues. Trimming took 4 bases from V and 0 from J; bases not matched to a gene: 8.